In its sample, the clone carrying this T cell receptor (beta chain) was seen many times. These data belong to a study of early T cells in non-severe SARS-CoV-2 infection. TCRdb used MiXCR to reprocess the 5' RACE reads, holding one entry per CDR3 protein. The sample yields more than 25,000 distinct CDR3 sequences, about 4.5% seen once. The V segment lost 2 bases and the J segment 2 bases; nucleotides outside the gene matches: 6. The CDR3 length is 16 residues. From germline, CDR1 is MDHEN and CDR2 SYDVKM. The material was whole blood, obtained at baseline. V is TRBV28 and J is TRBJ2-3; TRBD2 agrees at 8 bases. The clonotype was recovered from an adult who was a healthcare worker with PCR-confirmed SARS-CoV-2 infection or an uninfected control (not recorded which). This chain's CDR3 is CASSLATSGFTDTQYF. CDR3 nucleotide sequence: TGTGCCAGCAGTTTAGCAACTAGCGGCTTCACAGATACGCAGTATTTT.